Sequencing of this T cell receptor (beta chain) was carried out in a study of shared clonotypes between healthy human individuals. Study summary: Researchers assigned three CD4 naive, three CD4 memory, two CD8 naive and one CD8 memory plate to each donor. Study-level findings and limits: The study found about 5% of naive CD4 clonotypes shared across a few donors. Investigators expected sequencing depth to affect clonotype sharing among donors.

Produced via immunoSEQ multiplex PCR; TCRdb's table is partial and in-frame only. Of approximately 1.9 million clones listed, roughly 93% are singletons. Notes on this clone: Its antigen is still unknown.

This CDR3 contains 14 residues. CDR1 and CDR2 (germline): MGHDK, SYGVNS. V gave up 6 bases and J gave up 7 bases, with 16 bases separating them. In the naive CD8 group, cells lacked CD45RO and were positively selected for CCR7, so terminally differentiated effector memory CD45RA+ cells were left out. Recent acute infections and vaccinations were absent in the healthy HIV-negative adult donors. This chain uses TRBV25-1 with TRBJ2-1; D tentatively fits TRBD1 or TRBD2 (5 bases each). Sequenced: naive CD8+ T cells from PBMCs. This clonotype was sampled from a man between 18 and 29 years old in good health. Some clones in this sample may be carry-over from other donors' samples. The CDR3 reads CASSDGTSGNEQFF. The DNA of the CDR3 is TGTGCCAGCAGCGACGGGACCTCGGGGAATGAGCAGTTCTTC.